These 10 T cell receptor beta chains originate from one sample sequenced in a study of blood T cell repertoires in COVID-19. This table comes from immunoSEQ multiplex PCR, and its TCRdb copy is limited to in-frame clones, with some not included. The table lists approximately 400,000 clones, roughly 91% of them singletons. Material for sequencing was PBMCs or T cells enriched from blood (not recorded which). These receptors were taken from a woman aged 18-29 years who had recovered from COVID-19.

J is TRBJ1-3 and V is TRBV27; D is perhaps TRBD1 (6 bases). The CDR3 is made up of 15 amino acids. Between the trimmed V and J ends, which lost 5 bases and 4 bases, there was a span of 15 bases. Germline CDR1 and CDR2: MNHEY and SMNVEV (reference sequence). CDR3: CASSNIGGLGNTIYF. CDR3 bases: TGTGCCAGCAGTAATATAGGGGGATTAGGAAACACCATATATTTT.

The genes are TRBV5-4 and TRBJ1-2; TRBD1 might be the D (6 bases). Germline V gene lookup returns CDR1 SGHNT and CDR2 YYREEE (reference sequence). The CDR3 loop spans 14 amino acids. The V end lost 1 base, the J end lost 4 bases, and 11 bases lay between the germline ends. The CDR3 DNA is TGTGCCAGCAGCTTGTTGGACAGACTCTATGGCTACACCTTC. Its protein product is CASSLLDRLYGYTF.

The V call is TRBV7-9, the J call TRBJ1-1; D ambiguous. Trimming shortened V by 1 base and J by 5 bases, and 8 bases separated the two germline ends. This CDR3 has 13 residues. CDR1 is SEHNR and CDR2 is FQNEAQ in the germline V gene (reference sequence). The CDR3 DNA is TGTGCCAGCAGCTTAGGGCCCAGTACTGAAGCTTTCTTT. This codes for CASSLGPSTEAFF. Full variable domain (missing parts from reference TRBV7-9 and TRBJ1-1): DTGVSQNPRHKITKRGQNVTFRCDPISEHNRLYWYRQTLGQGPEFLTYFQNEAQLEKSRLLSDRFSAERPKGSFSTLEIQRTEQGDSAMYLCASSLGPSTEAFFGQGTRLTVV.

V usage is TRBV11-2 and J usage is TRBJ2-3; 12 nucleotides match TRBD2. The V segment lost 5 bases and the J segment 5 bases; nucleotides outside the gene matches: 8. Germline CDR1 is SGHAT and CDR2 is FQNNGV. The CDR3 sequence is 16 residues long. The CDR3: CASSPRLAGALDTQYF. The CDR3 DNA reads TGTGCCAGCAGCCCACGACTAGCGGGGGCCCTAGATACGCAGTATTTT.

The chain combines TRBV12-5 with TRBJ1-2, with D tentatively TRBD1 (5 bases). Trimming stripped 5 bases from V and 4 bases from J, with 11 bases between. The CDR3 length is 13 residues. The V gene's germline CDR1 is LGHNT and CDR2 FRNRAP. CDR3 nucleotides: TGTGCTAGTGGTACGTCAGGGTTCTATGGCTACACCTTC. This gives the protein CASGTSGFYGYTF.

The gene calls are TRBV6-5 and TRBJ1-5; 7 bases fit TRBD1. Looked up from germline, CDR1 is MNHEY and CDR2 is SVGAGI. J was trimmed by 7 bases and V by 6 bases; bases with no gene match: 9. The CDR3 extends over 14 amino acids. CDR3 amino acids: CASRNNRGRQPQHF. The CDR3 DNA follows: TGTGCCAGCAGGAATAACAGGGGACGGCAGCCCCAGCATTTT.

For the CDR3, the DNA is TGCGCCAGCCGAATAGCAACTAATGAAAAACTGTTTTTT. This codes for CASRIATNEKLFF. This rearrangement joins TRBV5-1 to TRBJ1-4; D uncertain. Germline values: CDR1 SGHRS, CDR2 YFSETQ. Trimming cost V 7 bases and J 0 bases, with 7 bases left between them. This CDR3 has 13 residues.

The chain carries TRBV7-9 and TRBJ2-3; 7 positions match TRBD1. The CDR3 loop spans 16 amino acids. After removal of 0 bases from V and 2 bases from J, the junction contained 5 bases not matched to a gene. Germline V CDR1 and CDR2: SEHNR, FQNEAQ (reference sequence). The CDR3 sequence is CASSLAAQGDTDTQYF. For the CDR3, the DNA is TGTGCCAGCAGCTTAGCGGCGCAGGGGGACACAGATACGCAGTATTTT. Full variable domain (rest looked up from reference TRBV7-9 and TRBJ2-3): DTGVSQNPRHKITKRGQNVTFRCDPISEHNRLYWYRQTLGQGPEFLTYFQNEAQLEKSRLLSDRFSAERPKGSFSTLEIQRTEQGDSAMYLCASSLAAQGDTDTQYFGPGTRLTVL.

The V gene is TRBV2, the J gene TRBJ2-7; no firm D call. Germline lookup yields CDR1 SNHLY and CDR2 FYNNEI. This CDR3 is 12 amino acids long. Trimming shortened V by 10 bases and J by 0 bases, and 10 bases separated the two germline ends. In DNA, the CDR3 is TGTGCCACAAGACTGTCCTCCTACGAGCAGTACTTC. Amino acids: CATRLSSYEQYF.

V is TRBV7-2 and J is TRBJ2-3; 15 positions agree with TRBD2. CDR1 and CDR2 (germline): SGHTA, FQGNSA. J was trimmed by 3 bases and V by 5 bases; bases with no gene match: 12. The CDR3 is 19 amino acids. CDR3 loop: CASSPLRTSGGARTDTQYF. The CDR3 nucleotides read TGTGCCAGCAGCCCTCTTCGGACTAGCGGGGGGGCCCGGACAGATACGCAGTATTTT.